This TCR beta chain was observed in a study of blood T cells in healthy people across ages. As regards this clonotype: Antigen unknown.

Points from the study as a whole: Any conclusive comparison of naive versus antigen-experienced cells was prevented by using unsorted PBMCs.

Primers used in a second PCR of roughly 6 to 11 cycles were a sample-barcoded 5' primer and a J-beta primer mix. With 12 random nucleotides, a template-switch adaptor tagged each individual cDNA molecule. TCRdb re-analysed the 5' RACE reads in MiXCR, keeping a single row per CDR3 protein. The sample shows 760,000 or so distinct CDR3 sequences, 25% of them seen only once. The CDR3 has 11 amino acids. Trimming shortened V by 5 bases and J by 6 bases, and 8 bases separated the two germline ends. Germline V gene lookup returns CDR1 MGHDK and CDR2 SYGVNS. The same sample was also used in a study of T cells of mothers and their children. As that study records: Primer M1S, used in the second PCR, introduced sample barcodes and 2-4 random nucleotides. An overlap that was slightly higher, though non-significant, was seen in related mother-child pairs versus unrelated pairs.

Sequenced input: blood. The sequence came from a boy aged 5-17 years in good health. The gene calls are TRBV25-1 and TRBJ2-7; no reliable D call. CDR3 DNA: TGTGCCAGCAGTCTTCTACGCGAGCAGTACTTC. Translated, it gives CASSLLREQYF.